These 6 T cell receptor beta chains came from one sample sequenced in a study of ipilimumab plus nivolumab after autologous stem cell transplantation. Repertoires were generated with immunoSEQ multiplex PCR, while TCRdb's copy carries only in-frame clones and drops some. Among roughly 45,000 clones, 88% were seen once, and the ten largest hold approximately 0.83%. Sequencing used PBMCs, obtained in a trial of ipilimumab plus nivolumab as post-transplant consolidation. Every receptor here comes from a male donor with multiple myeloma.

The chain is built from TRBV7-2 and TRBJ2-7, with a possible D match to TRBD2 (5 bases). Trimming took 5 bases from V and 4 from J, leaving 12 bases between them. The CDR3 is 13 amino acids. CDR1 SGHTA and CDR2 FQGNSA come from the germline V gene. The CDR3 DNA reads TGTGCCAGCAGCGAGCGAGGGAATTACGAGCAGTACTTC. It translates to CASSERGNYEQYF.

V and J are TRBV7-3 and TRBJ2-2; D call uncertain. The V gene's germline CDR1 is SGHTA and CDR2 FQGTGA. Trimming took 2 bases from V and 0 from J, leaving 7 bases between them. This CDR3 has 15 residues. The CDR3: CASSLRTANTGELFF. CDR3 DNA: TGTGCCAGCAGCTTACGTACAGCGAACACCGGGGAGCTGTTTTTT.

The rearrangement joins TRBV7-2 to TRBJ2-5; 7 positions agree with TRBD2. Germline V CDR1 and CDR2: SGHTA, FQGNSA. This CDR3 comprises 15 residues. V shed 3 bases and J 4 bases; nucleotides not matched to a gene: 8. In DNA, the CDR3 is TGTGCCAGCAGCTTTGGGGGGGGACTCGGAGAGACCCAGTACTTC. It encodes CASSFGGGLGETQYF.

The rearrangement links TRBV15 to TRBJ1-3; D gene unclear. V shed 2 bases and J shed 2 bases, with 13 bases lying between them. Germline CDR1 LNHNV, CDR2 YYDKDF (reference sequence). This CDR3 contains 16 residues. This chain's CDR3 is CATSRTAGVTGNTIYF. Written as DNA, the CDR3 is TGTGCCACCAGCAGAACCGCCGGGGTAACTGGAAACACCATATATTTT.

The chain joins TRBV5-1 to TRBJ1-2, with a possible D match to TRBD1 (5 bases). Between the trimmed V and J ends, which lost 4 bases and 4 bases, there was a span of 26 bases. Germline V gene lookup returns CDR1 SGHRS and CDR2 YFSETQ. The CDR3 length is 18 residues. The CDR3 DNA reads as TGCGCCAGCAGCCGCGGGGGGACTACAGGACCCGTGGTCTATGGCTACACCTTC. As protein: CASSRGGTTGPVVYGYTF.

The CDR3 reads CASSLARGGSSHEQFF. Written as DNA, the CDR3 is TGCGCCAGCAGCTTGGCCCGGGGAGGGTCGAGCCATGAGCAGTTCTTC. The chain recombines TRBV5-1 with TRBJ2-1; 7 bases line up with TRBD2. Per the germline V gene, CDR1 is SGHRS and CDR2 is YFSETQ. With 0 bases clipped from V and 8 bases from J, the junction kept 11 bases outside the gene matches. There are 16 residues in the CDR3.